The T cell receptor beta chain under discussion was sequenced for a study of T cell clones after liver transplantation. Study-level background: Tolerant meant at least one year fully off immunosuppression without liver enzymes above twice normal. Timepoints were pre-transplant, pre-withdrawal, and after withdrawal was completed or failed.

Some clones are missing from TCRdb's copy, which holds only in-frame ones; the method was immunoSEQ multiplex PCR. This table has about 75,000 clones, around 84% appearing once. The trim removed 3 bases at V and 9 bases at J, leaving 4 bases unmatched. Germline V gene data show CDR1 as SGHAT and CDR2 as FQNNGV. The CDR3 sequence is 14 residues long. The study, taken as a whole, reports: Rather than being deleted, graft donor-reactive T cells may have moved into the graft. A larger donor-reactive than third-party decline suggested partial antigen-specific deletion.

In regard to this clone: Its antigen is still unknown.

The origin of this receptor is a human patient who received a liver transplant. The graft donor may have given rise to some T cells. The chain combines TRBV11-2 with TRBJ1-6, with 8 bases matching TRBD1. The sequencing here drew on CD4+ T cells from blood, taken roughly 48 months after liver transplant. CDR3 residues: CASSLPDRASPLHF. The CDR3 region has the DNA TGTGCCAGCAGCTTGCCGGACAGGGCTTCACCCCTCCACTTT.